The T cell receptor beta chain under discussion was sequenced for a study of T cell clonality in common variable immunodeficiency. With regard to this clone: The target antigen is unknown. The CDR3 extends 3 residues past the end of the read, so its final part is completed from the germline J gene.

Germline V gives CDR1 SNHLY, CDR2 FYNNEI. Trimming cost V 8 bases and J 1 base, with 18 bases left between them. The length of the CDR3 is 15 residues. The study's findings and limits: Fewer TCRbeta clones were shared among CVID subjects than controls. In common variable immunodeficiency, TCR beta chains reportedly carried fewer deletions and N-nucleotide insertions.

Heparinized whole blood, about 4.5 to 9 ml, came from each donor. Using immunoSEQ multiplex PCR, the repertoire was profiled, and TCRdb retains in-frame clones only, with some absent. Altogether 15,000 to 25,000 clones were found in the sample, and no singletons occur. The chain recombines TRBV2 with TRBJ2-7; TRBD2 is a possible D gene (6 bases). The sequence was obtained from a human donor with common variable immunodeficiency. Source material: peripheral blood mononuclear cells. The CDR3 reads CASQPGGNPSYEQYF. The sequenced part of the CDR3 DNA is TGTGCCAGCCAGCCAGGCGGGAACCCGTCCTACGAG.